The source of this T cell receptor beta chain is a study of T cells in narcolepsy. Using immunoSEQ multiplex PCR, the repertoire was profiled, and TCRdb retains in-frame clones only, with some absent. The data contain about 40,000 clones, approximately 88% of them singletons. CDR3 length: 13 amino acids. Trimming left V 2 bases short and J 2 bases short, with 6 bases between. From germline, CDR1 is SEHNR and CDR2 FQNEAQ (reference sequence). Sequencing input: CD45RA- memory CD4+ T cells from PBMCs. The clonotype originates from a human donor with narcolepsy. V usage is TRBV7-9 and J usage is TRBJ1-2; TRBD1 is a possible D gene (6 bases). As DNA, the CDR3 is TGTGCCAGCAGCTTACAGGGGAACTATGGCTACACCTTC. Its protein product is CASSLQGNYGYTF.